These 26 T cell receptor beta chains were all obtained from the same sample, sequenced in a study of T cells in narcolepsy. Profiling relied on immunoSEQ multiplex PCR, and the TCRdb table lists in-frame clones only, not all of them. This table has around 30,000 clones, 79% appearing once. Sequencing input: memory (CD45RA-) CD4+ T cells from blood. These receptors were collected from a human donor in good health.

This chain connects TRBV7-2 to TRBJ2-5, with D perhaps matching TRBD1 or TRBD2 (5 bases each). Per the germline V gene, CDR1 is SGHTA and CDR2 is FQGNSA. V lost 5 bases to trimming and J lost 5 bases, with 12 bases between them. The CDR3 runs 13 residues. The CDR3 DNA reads TGTGCCAGCAGCCCGGCAGGGACGGAGACCCAGTACTTC. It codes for CASSPAGTETQYF.

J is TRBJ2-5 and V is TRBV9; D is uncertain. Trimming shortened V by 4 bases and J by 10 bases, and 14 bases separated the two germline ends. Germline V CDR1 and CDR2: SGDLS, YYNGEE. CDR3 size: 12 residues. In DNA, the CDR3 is TGTGCCAGCAGCCCTTGGGTGTTGGTCCAGTACTTC. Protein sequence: CASSPWVLVQYF.

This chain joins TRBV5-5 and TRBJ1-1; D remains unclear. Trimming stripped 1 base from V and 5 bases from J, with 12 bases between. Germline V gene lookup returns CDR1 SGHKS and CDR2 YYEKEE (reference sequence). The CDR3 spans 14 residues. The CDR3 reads CASSLIFWVTEAFF. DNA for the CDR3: TGTGCCAGCAGCTTGATTTTTTGGGTAACTGAAGCTTTCTTT.

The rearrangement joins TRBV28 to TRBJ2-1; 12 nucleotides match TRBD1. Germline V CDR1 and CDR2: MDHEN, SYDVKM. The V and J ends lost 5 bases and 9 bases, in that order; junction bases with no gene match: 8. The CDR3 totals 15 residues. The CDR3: CASSHPGQGAGEQFF. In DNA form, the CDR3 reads TGTGCCAGCAGTCATCCGGGACAGGGGGCCGGTGAGCAGTTCTTC.

This CDR3 reads CASSFVPLAGDEGYNEQFF. CDR3 coding DNA: TGTGCCAGCAGCTTTGTCCCCCTAGCGGGAGACGAGGGGTACAATGAGCAGTTCTTC. J is TRBJ2-1 and V is TRBV5-6; 10 bases fit TRBD2. This CDR3 region has 19 residues. Germline CDR1 is SGHDT and CDR2 is YYEEEE. V trimming: 2 bases; J trimming: 4 bases; junction bases outside the gene matches: 15.

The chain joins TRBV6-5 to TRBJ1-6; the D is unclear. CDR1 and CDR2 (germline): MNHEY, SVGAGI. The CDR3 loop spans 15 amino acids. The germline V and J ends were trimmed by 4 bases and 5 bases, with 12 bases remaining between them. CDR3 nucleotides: TGTGCCAGCAGTTTCAAGAGGACTGATAATTCACCCCTCCACTTT. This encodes CASSFKRTDNSPLHF.

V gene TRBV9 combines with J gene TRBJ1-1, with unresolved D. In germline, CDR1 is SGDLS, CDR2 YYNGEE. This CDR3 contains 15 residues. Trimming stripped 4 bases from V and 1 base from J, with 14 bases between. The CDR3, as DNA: TGTGCCAGCAGCCCCCTTGGATGGGCGAACACTGAAGCTTTCTTT. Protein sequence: CASSPLGWANTEAFF. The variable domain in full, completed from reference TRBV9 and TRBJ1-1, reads DSGVTQTPKHLITATGQRVTLRCSPRSGDLSVYWYQQSLDQGLQFLIQYYNGEERAKGNILERFSAQQFPDLHSELNLSSLELGDSALYFCASSPLGWANTEAFFGQGTRLTVV.

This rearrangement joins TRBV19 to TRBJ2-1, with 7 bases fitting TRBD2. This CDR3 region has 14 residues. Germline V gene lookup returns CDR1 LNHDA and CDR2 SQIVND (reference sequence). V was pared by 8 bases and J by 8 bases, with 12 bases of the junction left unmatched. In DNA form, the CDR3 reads TGTGCCAGTCACGGGGGGTACACAGTGGATGAGCAGTTCTTC. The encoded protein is CASHGGYTVDEQFF.

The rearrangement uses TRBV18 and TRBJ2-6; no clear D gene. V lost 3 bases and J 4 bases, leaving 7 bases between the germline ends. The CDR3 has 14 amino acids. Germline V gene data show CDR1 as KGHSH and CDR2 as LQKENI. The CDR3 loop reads CASSPYTGANVLTF. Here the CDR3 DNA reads TGTGCCAGCTCACCTTATACCGGGGCCAACGTCCTGACTTTC.

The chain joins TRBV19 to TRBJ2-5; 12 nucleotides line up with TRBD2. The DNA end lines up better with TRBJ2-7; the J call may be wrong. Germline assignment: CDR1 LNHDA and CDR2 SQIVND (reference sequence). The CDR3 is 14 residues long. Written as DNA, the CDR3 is TGTGCCACACGGACTAGCGGGACCTCCTACGAGCAGTACTTC. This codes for CATRTSGTSYEQYF.

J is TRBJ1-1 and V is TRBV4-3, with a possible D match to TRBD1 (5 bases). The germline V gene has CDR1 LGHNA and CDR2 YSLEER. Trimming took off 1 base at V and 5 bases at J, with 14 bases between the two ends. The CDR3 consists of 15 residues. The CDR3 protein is CASSQGEGRGTEAFF. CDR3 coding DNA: TGCGCCAGCAGCCAAGGGGAGGGGCGGGGAACTGAAGCTTTCTTT.

CDR3 sequence (DNA): TGTGCCAGCACTTATGTTAAGGCGGACTATGGCTACACCTTC. As protein: CASTYVKADYGYTF. The rearrangement uses TRBV6-1 and TRBJ1-2; D gene uncertain. This CDR3 comprises 14 residues. Trimming shortened V by 7 bases and J by 3 bases, and 15 bases separated the two germline ends. Germline loops: CDR1 MNHNS, CDR2 SASEGT.

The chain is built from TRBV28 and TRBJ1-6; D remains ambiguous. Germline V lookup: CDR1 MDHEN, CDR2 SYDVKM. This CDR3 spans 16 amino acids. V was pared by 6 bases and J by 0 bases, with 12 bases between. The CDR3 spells CASRSQEGSYNSPLHF. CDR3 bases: TGTGCCAGCAGATCCCAGGAGGGCTCCTATAATTCACCCCTCCACTTT.

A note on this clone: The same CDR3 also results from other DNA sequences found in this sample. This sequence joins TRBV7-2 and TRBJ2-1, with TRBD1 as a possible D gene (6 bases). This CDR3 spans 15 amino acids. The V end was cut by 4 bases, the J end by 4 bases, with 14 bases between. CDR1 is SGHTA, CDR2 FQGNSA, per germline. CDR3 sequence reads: CASSSTGTNYNEQFF. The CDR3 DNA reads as TGTGCCAGCAGCTCCACCGGGACAAATTACAATGAGCAGTTCTTC. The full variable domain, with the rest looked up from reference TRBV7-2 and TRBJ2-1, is GAGVSQSPSNKVTEKGKDVELRCDPISGHTALYWYRQSLGQGLEFLIYFQGNSAPDKSGLPSDRFSAERTGGSVSTLTIQRTQQEDSAVYLCASSSTGTNYNEQFFGPGTRLTVL.

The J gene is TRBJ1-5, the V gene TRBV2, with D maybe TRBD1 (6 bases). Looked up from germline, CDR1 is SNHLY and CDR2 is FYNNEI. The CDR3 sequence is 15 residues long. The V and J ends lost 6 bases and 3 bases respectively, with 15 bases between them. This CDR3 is CASSVERDINQPQHF. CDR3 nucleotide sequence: TGTGCCAGCAGCGTTGAGAGGGACATCAATCAGCCCCAGCATTTT.

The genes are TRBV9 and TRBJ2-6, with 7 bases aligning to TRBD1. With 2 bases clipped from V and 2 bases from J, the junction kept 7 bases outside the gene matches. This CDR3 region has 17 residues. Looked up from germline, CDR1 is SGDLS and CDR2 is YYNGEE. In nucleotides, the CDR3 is TGTGCCAGCAGCGTGGGGAGAGGGGGCGCTGGGGCCAACGTCCTGACTTTC. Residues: CASSVGRGGAGANVLTF.

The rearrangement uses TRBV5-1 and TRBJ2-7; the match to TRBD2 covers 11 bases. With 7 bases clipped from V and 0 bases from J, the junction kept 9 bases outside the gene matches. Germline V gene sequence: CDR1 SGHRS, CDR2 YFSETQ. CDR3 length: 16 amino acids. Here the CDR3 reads CASALLAGGPSYEQYF. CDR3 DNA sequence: TGCGCCAGCGCCCTATTAGCGGGAGGGCCCTCCTACGAGCAGTACTTC.

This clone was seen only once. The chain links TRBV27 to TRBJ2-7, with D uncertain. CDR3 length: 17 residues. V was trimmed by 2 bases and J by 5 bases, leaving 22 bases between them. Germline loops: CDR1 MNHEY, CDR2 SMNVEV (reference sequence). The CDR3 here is CASSLTYSRVWENEQYF. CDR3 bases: TGTGCCAGCAGTTTAACCTATTCCCGGGTCTGGGAAAACGAGCAGTACTTC.

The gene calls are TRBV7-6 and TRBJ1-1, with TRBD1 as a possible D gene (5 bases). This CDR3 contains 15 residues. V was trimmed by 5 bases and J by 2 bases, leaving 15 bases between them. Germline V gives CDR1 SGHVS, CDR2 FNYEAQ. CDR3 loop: CASSPDGGVNTEAFF. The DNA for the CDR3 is TGTGCCAGCAGCCCCGATGGGGGGGTAAACACTGAAGCTTTCTTT.

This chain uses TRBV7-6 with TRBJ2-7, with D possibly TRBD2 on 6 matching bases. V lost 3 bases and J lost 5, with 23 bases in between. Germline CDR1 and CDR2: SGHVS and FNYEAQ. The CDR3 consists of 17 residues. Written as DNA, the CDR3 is TGTGCCAGCAGCTTGGGGTCGGCGGAGGGCCAAAAAAACGAGCAGTACTTC. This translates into CASSLGSAEGQKNEQYF. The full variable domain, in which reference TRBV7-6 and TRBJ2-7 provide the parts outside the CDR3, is GAGVSQSPRYKVTKRGQDVALRCDPISGHVSLYWYRQALGQGPEFLTYFNYEAQQDKSGLPNDRFSAERPEGSISTLTIQRTEQRDSAMYRCASSLGSAEGQKNEQYFGPGTRLTVT.

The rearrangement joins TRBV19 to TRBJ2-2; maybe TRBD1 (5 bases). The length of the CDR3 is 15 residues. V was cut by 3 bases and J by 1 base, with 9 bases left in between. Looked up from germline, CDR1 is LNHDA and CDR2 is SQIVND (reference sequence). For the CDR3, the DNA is TGTGCCAGTAGTATGGGCAGGGTGAACACCGGGGAGCTGTTTTTT. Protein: CASSMGRVNTGELFF.

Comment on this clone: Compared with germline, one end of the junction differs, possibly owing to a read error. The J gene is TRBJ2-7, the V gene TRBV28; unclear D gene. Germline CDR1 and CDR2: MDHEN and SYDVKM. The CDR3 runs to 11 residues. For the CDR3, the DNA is TGTGCCAGCGCGTCCTCCCACGAGCAGTACTTC. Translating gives CASASSHEQYF.

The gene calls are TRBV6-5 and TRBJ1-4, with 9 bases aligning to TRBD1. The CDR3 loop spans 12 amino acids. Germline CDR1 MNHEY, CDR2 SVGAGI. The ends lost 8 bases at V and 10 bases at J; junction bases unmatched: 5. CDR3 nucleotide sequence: TGTGCCAGCCGGGACAGGGCGACAAAACTGTTTTTT. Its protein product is CASRDRATKLFF.

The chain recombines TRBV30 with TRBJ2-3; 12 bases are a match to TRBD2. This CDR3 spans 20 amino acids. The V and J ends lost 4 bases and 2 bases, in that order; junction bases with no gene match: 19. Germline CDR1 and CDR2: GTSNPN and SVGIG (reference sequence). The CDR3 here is CAWTEGQGILAGGITDTQYF. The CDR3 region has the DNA TGTGCCTGGACCGAAGGACAAGGGATACTAGCGGGGGGAATCACAGATACGCAGTATTTT.

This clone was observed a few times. This chain's CDR3 is CASFREGSPLHF. The CDR3 DNA reads as TGTGCCAGTTTTAGGGAAGGTTCACCCCTCCACTTT. The chain carries TRBV2 and TRBJ1-6; D remains unclear. In germline, CDR1 is SNHLY, CDR2 FYNNEI. Deletions cut 9 bases from V and 9 bases from J, with 12 bases between. This CDR3 has 12 amino acids.

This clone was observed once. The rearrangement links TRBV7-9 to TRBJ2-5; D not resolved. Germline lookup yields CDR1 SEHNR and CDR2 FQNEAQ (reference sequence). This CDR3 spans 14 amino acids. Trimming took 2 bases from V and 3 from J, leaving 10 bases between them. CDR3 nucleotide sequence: TGTGCCAGCAGCTTAAGCGCAGCTAAAGAGACCCAGTACTTC. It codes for CASSLSAAKETQYF.